This TCR beta chain originates from a study of T cells expressing NK-cell markers. Regarding the study as a whole: In more than 5 donors, dominant CD3+CD56+NKG2C+ clones formed roughly 1.0-7.5% of CD8+ cells.

TCRdb re-called the 5' RACE reads, yielding one record per CDR3 amino acid sequence without DNA. This repertoire comprises about 400,000 distinct CDR3 sequences; its ten largest clones make up approximately 11%. Regarding this clonotype: What it recognizes is unknown.

CDR1 and CDR2 (germline): SQVTM, ANQGSEA. The CDR3 is 16 amino acids. Sequenced material: blood T cells: a sorted CD56 or NKG2C T cell subset, CD4+ or CD8+ T cells, or bulk PBMC T cells (not recorded which). The receptor was derived from a woman between 45 and 65 years old in good health. The chain employs TRBV29-1 and TRBJ1-1; TCRdb reports TRBD1, a call that lacks DNA to check it against. This CDR3 reads CSVEAPRQGLNTEAFF.